A single sample is the source of the 29 T cell receptor beta chains below, sequenced in a study of blood T cell repertoires in COVID-19. Sequenced by immunoSEQ multiplex PCR; TCRdb stores in-frame clones only, minus some. Among 250,000 or so clones listed, about 84% were seen once. Sequenced sample: peripheral blood. The receptor set was obtained from an elderly man with acute or convalescent COVID-19.

The rearrangement joins TRBV19 to TRBJ1-5; D perhaps matches TRBD1 (5 bases). The CDR3 contains 14 residues. Trimming stripped 5 bases from V and 7 bases from J, with 15 bases between. Germline loops: CDR1 LNHDA, CDR2 SQIVND (reference sequence). CDR3 amino acids: CASSSQGFDQPQHF. The CDR3 DNA follows: TGTGCCAGTAGTTCGCAGGGTTTCGACCAGCCCCAGCATTTT.

The V gene is TRBV3-1 (or the pseudogene TRBV3-2), the J gene TRBJ2-1, with 11 nucleotides matching TRBD2. The germline V gene has CDR1 LGHDT and CDR2 YNNKEL (reference sequence). The V segment lost 6 bases and the J segment 1 base; nucleotides outside the gene matches: 5. CDR3 length equals 16 residues. This chain's CDR3 is CASSLGLADSYNEQFF. For the CDR3, the DNA is TGTGCCAGCAGTCTGGGACTAGCGGATTCCTACAATGAGCAGTTCTTC.

The V call is TRBV5-1, the J call TRBJ2-1; 12 bases match TRBD2. Looked up from germline, CDR1 is SGHRS and CDR2 is YFSETQ. This CDR3 has 17 residues. V was pared by 7 bases and J by 1 base, with 9 bases of the junction left unmatched. CDR3 region: CASGLAGGSGSYNEQFF. CDR3 DNA sequence: TGCGCCAGCGGGCTAGCGGGAGGGTCTGGTTCCTACAATGAGCAGTTCTTC.

The rearrangement joins TRBV9 to TRBJ1-3, with D maybe TRBD1 (6 bases). The CDR3 is 16 residues long. V lost 0 bases and J 0 bases, leaving 10 bases between the germline ends. CDR1 is SGDLS, CDR2 YYNGEE, per germline. CDR3 residues: CASSVGWTDSGNTIYF. The CDR3 DNA reads as TGTGCCAGCAGCGTAGGGTGGACAGACTCTGGAAACACCATATATTTT.

The chain combines TRBV7-3 with TRBJ2-3, with a weak D call TRBD2 (5 bases). Per germline, CDR1 SGHTA and CDR2 FQGTGA. V lost 3 bases, J lost 1 base, and 8 bases lay in between. The CDR3 is made up of 14 amino acids. CDR3 nucleotide sequence: TGTGCCAGCAGCTTGGGGAGTCGCACAGATACGCAGTATTTT. It is translated as CASSLGSRTDTQYF.

J is TRBJ2-5 and V is TRBV9; D perhaps matches TRBD1 (5 bases). CDR3 length: 16 amino acids. Germline lookup yields CDR1 SGDLS and CDR2 YYNGEE. V lost 2 bases to trimming and J lost 2 bases, with 16 bases between them. CDR3 bases: TGTGCCAGCAGCGTTTCAGGGAAAACTTTTCAAGAGACCCAGTACTTC. Amino acids: CASSVSGKTFQETQYF.

This clone has only a few counts. The V and J genes are TRBV28 and TRBJ1-2; D gene uncertain. Trimming left V 5 bases short and J 7 bases short, with 11 bases between. The CDR3 extends over 12 amino acids. Germline V CDR1 and CDR2: MDHEN, SYDVKM. The CDR3: CASSTYVSGYTF. For the CDR3, the DNA is TGTGCCAGCAGTACCTATGTGAGTGGCTACACCTTC.

The chain carries TRBV18 and TRBJ2-2; D is unresolved. Germline-derived CDR1 and CDR2 are KGHSH and LQKENI. The CDR3 totals 13 residues. V lost 4 bases and J 10 bases, leaving 13 bases between the germline ends. The CDR3 sequence is CASSLDSLVELFF. In nucleotides, the CDR3 is TGTGCCAGCTCACTAGACTCCCTCGTGGAGCTGTTTTTT. Filled out from reference TRBV18 and TRBJ2-2, the complete variable domain reads NAGVMQNPRHLVRRRGQEARLRCSPMKGHSHVYWYRQLPEEGLKFMVYLQKENIIDESGMPKERFSAEFPKEGPSILRIQQVVRGDSAAYFCASSLDSLVELFFGEGSRLTVL.

The chain has TRBV3-1 (or the pseudogene TRBV3-2) and TRBJ2-7; D remains unclear. V was trimmed by 0 bases and J by 5 bases, leaving 8 bases between them. This CDR3 region has 13 residues. In germline, CDR1 is LGHDT, CDR2 YNNKEL (reference sequence). CDR3 in amino acids: CASSQERGNEQYF. The CDR3 bases are TGTGCCAGCAGCCAAGAACGAGGAAACGAGCAGTACTTC.

The gene calls are TRBV18 and TRBJ2-7, with TRBD1 identical over 8 bases. V was clipped by 6 bases and J by 6 bases; unmatched bases: 13. The V gene's germline CDR1 is KGHSH and CDR2 LQKENI. This CDR3 has 15 amino acids. The CDR3 sequence: CASSSLSRGQGEQYF. Written as DNA, the CDR3 is TGTGCCAGCTCCTCACTTTCCAGGGGGCAAGGCGAGCAGTACTTC.

The chain joins TRBV2 to TRBJ1-5; D is possibly TRBD1 (5 bases). The CDR3 loop spans 13 amino acids. The V gene's germline CDR1 is SNHLY and CDR2 FYNNEI. Deletions cut 8 bases from V and 4 bases from J, with 12 bases between. CDR3 DNA: TGTGCCAGCGGTAGACAGAGGAATCAGCCCCAGCATTTT. It codes for CASGRQRNQPQHF.

The CDR3 DNA reads TGTGCCACCAGCGTCACTAGCGGGCGATACAATGAGCAGTTCTTC. Protein: CATSVTSGRYNEQFF. The V call is TRBV15, the J call TRBJ2-1; the match to TRBD2 covers 9 bases. The CDR3 has 15 amino acids. Trimming removed 5 bases from V and 4 bases from J; junction bases left unmatched: 6. Germline lookup yields CDR1 LNHNV and CDR2 YYDKDF (reference sequence).

The V call is TRBV28, the J call TRBJ1-1; D gene unclear. Trimming left V 3 bases short and J 6 bases short, with 14 bases between. The length of the CDR3 is 14 residues. Per the germline V gene, CDR1 is MDHEN and CDR2 is SYDVKM. The CDR3 protein is CASSFDSVRSEAFF. DNA of the CDR3: TGTGCCAGCAGTTTTGACTCAGTAAGGTCTGAAGCTTTCTTT.

The chain uses TRBV2 and TRBJ2-5; the D is unclear. Germline loops: CDR1 SNHLY, CDR2 FYNNEI. CDR3 size: 14 residues. V was trimmed by 3 bases and J by 2 bases, leaving 10 bases between them. The CDR3 sequence: CASSDVGLQETQYF. The CDR3 nucleotides read TGTGCCAGCAGTGATGTTGGGCTTCAAGAGACCCAGTACTTC. Full variable domain (rest looked up from reference TRBV2 and TRBJ2-5): EPEVTQTPSHQVTQMGQEVILRCVPISNHLYFYWYRQILGQKVEFLVSFYNNEISEKSEIFDDQFSVERPDGSNFTLKIRSTKLEDSAMYFCASSDVGLQETQYFGPGTRLLVL.

The V and J genes are TRBV9 and TRBJ2-3; the match to TRBD1 covers 9 bases. V lost 0 bases to trimming and J lost 5 bases; unmatched junction nucleotides: 4. CDR1 and CDR2 from the germline V gene are SGDLS and YYNGEE. There are 15 residues in the CDR3. The CDR3 nucleotides read TGTGCCAGCAGCGTAGCCGGGACAGGGAGAGATACGCAGTATTTT. It translates to CASSVAGTGRDTQYF.

The chain combines TRBV13 with TRBJ1-3, with 8 bases lining up with TRBD1. V lost 3 bases and J lost 7; bases outside the gene matches: 2. CDR1 is PRHDT and CDR2 is FYEKMQ in the germline V gene (reference sequence). The CDR3 length is 13 residues. CDR3 in DNA: TGTGCCAGCAGCTTTACAGGGGGTAACACCATATATTTT. Amino acids: CASSFTGGNTIYF.

This rearrangement joins TRBV19 to TRBJ1-3; no definite D call. This CDR3 has 12 residues. Germline CDR1 LNHDA, CDR2 SQIVND (reference sequence). Trimming left V 7 bases short and J 0 bases short, with 4 bases between. CDR3 region: CASTHSGNTIYF. The CDR3 coding sequence is TGTGCCAGTACCCACTCTGGAAACACCATATATTTT.

This chain joins TRBV5-4 and TRBJ2-6; 8 nucleotides align to TRBD1. CDR3 length: 16 amino acids. Unmatched junction bases numbered 4, after V lost 4 bases and J lost 1 base. CDR1 is SGHNT, CDR2 YYREEE, per germline (reference sequence). The CDR3 DNA reads TGTGCCAGCAGCCCAGGGGGCGGGTCTGGGGCCAACGTCCTGACTTTC. Its protein product is CASSPGGGSGANVLTF.

This chain connects TRBV6-5 to TRBJ1-5; D gene unclear. Trimming stripped 6 bases from V and 4 bases from J, with 7 bases between. The CDR3 spans 12 residues. CDR1 and CDR2 from the germline V gene are MNHEY and SVGAGI. CDR3 protein: CASRNLNQPQHF. In DNA form, the CDR3 reads TGTGCCAGCAGAAACCTAAATCAGCCCCAGCATTTT.

The chain combines TRBV19 with TRBJ1-5; no definite D call. Deletions cut 6 bases from V and 4 bases from J, with 10 bases between. Germline V gene lookup returns CDR1 LNHDA and CDR2 SQIVND (reference sequence). CDR3 length: 13 amino acids. As DNA, the CDR3 is TGTGCCAGTAGCAGGTCCAGGAATCAGCCCCAGCATTTT. Its translation: CASSRSRNQPQHF.

This rearrangement joins TRBV5-1 to TRBJ1-6, with TRBD1 matching over 8 bases. The germline gives CDR1 SGHRS, CDR2 YFSETQ. The CDR3 contains 15 residues. V shed 0 bases and J 10 bases; nucleotides not matched to a gene: 6. The CDR3 DNA is TGCGCCAGCAGCTTGGCCAGGGGGCAGGGATCACCCCTCCACTTT. It specifies CASSLARGQGSPLHF.

CDR3 sequence (DNA): TGCGCCAGCAGCTCCCTTAGCGGGGGGGGAGGTGGTACGCAGTATTTT. Amino acid sequence: CASSSLSGGGGGTQYF. The V call is TRBV5-1, the J call TRBJ2-3; 11 bases are a match to TRBD2. The V gene end was trimmed by 3 bases and the J gene end by 8 bases; junction bases not matched to a gene: 11. The germline V gene encodes CDR1 SGHRS and CDR2 YFSETQ. The CDR3 is 16 residues long.

CDR3 in amino acids: CASSHQYAAGAHTGELFF. CDR3 bases: TGTGCCAGTAGTCATCAGTATGCGGCGGGGGCTCACACCGGGGAGCTGTTTTTT. This chain joins TRBV19 and TRBJ2-2; D is possibly TRBD2 (7 bases). V was trimmed by 5 bases and J by 3 bases, leaving 22 bases between them. CDR1 is LNHDA, CDR2 SQIVND, per germline (reference sequence). The CDR3 loop spans 18 amino acids.

The J gene is TRBJ1-6, the V gene TRBV5-1; TRBD1 is a possible D gene (5 bases). Germline V gene sequence: CDR1 SGHRS, CDR2 YFSETQ. CDR3 length: 14 residues. Trimming removed 3 bases at V and 5 bases at J, with 9 bases between. This CDR3 reads CASSSRQHNSPLHF. The CDR3, as DNA: TGCGCCAGCAGCTCCAGACAGCATAATTCACCCCTCCACTTT.

The rearrangement joins TRBV7-9 to TRBJ2-7, with D possibly matching TRBD2 (5 bases). There are 14 residues in the CDR3. Germline V gene sequence: CDR1 SEHNR, CDR2 FQNEAQ (reference sequence). Deletions cut 4 bases from V and 2 bases from J, with 12 bases between. The CDR3 is CASSYGIKPYEQYF. For the CDR3, the DNA is TGTGCCAGCAGCTACGGGATAAAACCCTACGAGCAGTACTTC.

The chain carries TRBV6-5 and TRBJ1-2; a weak D match, TRBD1 (5 bases). Trimming shortened V by 2 bases and J by 5 bases, and 9 bases separated the two germline ends. Germline values: CDR1 MNHEY, CDR2 SVGAGI. The CDR3 has 13 residues. The CDR3 DNA sequence: TGTGCCAGCAGTTACCTGGGGGGGTATGGCTACACCTTC. Protein: CASSYLGGYGYTF.

The gene calls are TRBV2 and TRBJ2-5, with 9 bases matching TRBD1. The CDR3 covers 13 residues. V shed 6 bases and J 5 bases; nucleotides not matched to a gene: 4. Germline V gives CDR1 SNHLY, CDR2 FYNNEI. This chain's CDR3 is CASRDRGGETQYF. The CDR3 nucleotides read TGTGCCAGCAGGGACAGGGGTGGCGAGACCCAGTACTTC.

This clone occurred once. J is TRBJ1-5 and V is TRBV19; TRBD1 agrees at 8 bases. Germline assignment: CDR1 LNHDA and CDR2 SQIVND (reference sequence). The CDR3 runs to 17 residues. V dropped 3 bases and J dropped 2; count of bases not matched to a gene: 9. CDR3 protein: CASSIRQGAVGNQPQHF. The CDR3 region has the DNA TGTGCCAGTAGTATCCGGCAGGGGGCGGTGGGCAATCAGCCCCAGCATTTT.

This clone was found once. The V gene is TRBV3-1 (or the pseudogene TRBV3-2), the J gene TRBJ2-5; D uncertain. The ends were cut back, 0 bases at V and 5 bases at J, with 4 bases in the middle. The germline gives CDR1 LGHDT, CDR2 YNNKEL (reference sequence). This CDR3 is 12 amino acids long. CDR3 nucleotide sequence: TGTGCCAGCAGCCAAGATGAGGAGACCCAGTACTTC. Translated, it gives CASSQDEETQYF.